This T cell receptor (beta chain) comes out of a study of cytomegalovirus exposure and HLA in healthy donors. The table lists this clone with a count of one. The length of the CDR3 is 15 residues. Trimming left V 1 base short and J 3 bases short, with 10 bases between. Looked up from germline, CDR1 is SGHNT and CDR2 is YYREEE (reference sequence). This PCR relied on a set of 60 Vbeta primers and 13 Jbeta primers. Sequencing was performed with immunoSEQ multiplex PCR; in TCRdb, only in-frame clones are kept and a portion is missing. The sample gives around 270,000 clones, approximately 80% of which show up once; 0.3% to 0.35% is in the top ten.

The rearrangement links TRBV5-4 to TRBJ2-2; D perhaps matches TRBD1 (5 bases). Input material: PBMCs. This receptor was identified in a girl aged 2 to 9 in good health and CMV-seronegative. CDR3 sequence reads: CASSLHQGYTGELFF. As DNA, the CDR3 is TGTGCCAGCAGCTTGCATCAGGGATACACCGGGGAGCTGTTTTTT.